The 32 T cell receptor beta chains listed next were all sequenced from one sample in a study of technical replicates of blood from a handful of donors. Assay used: immunoSEQ multiplex PCR; TCRdb lists only in-frame clones, some missing. The profile shows about 72,000 clones, just under 97% of them singletons. The sequenced material came from T cells isolated from PBMCs. The receptor source for this set is a human donor in good health.

This chain joins TRBV30 and TRBJ1-5; 8 bases agree with TRBD1. CDR3 length: 16 residues. The trim removed 1 base at V and 1 base at J, leaving 6 bases unmatched. CDR1 GTSNPN and CDR2 SVGIG come from the germline V gene (reference sequence). The CDR3 sequence: CAWSADRVRSNQPQHF. CDR3 sequence (DNA): TGTGCCTGGAGTGCGGACAGGGTTCGGAGCAATCAGCCCCAGCATTTT.

V and J are TRBV6-6 and TRBJ1-5, with no clear D. Trimming stripped 2 bases from V and 1 base from J, with 6 bases between. Germline V lookup: CDR1 MNHNY, CDR2 SVGAGI (reference sequence). The CDR3 totals 14 residues. The CDR3, as DNA: TGTGCCAGCAGTTACGAGGGAAGCAATCAGCCCCAGCATTTT. The encoded protein is CASSYEGSNQPQHF.

V gene TRBV2 combines with J gene TRBJ2-7; TRBD1 matches at 8 bases. Looked up from germline, CDR1 is SNHLY and CDR2 is FYNNEI. With V trimmed by 8 bases and J by 7 bases, 13 bases remained unmatched. The CDR3 consists of 14 residues. CDR3 sequence: CASGSRQGRMEQYF. CDR3 coding DNA: TGTGCCAGCGGTTCTAGACAGGGGAGGATGGAGCAGTACTTC.

This chain links TRBV5-6 with TRBJ1-3, with a weak D call TRBD1 (6 bases). Germline-derived CDR1 and CDR2 are SGHDT and YYEEEE. The CDR3 is 14 residues long. Trimming removed 4 bases at V and 3 bases at J, with 11 bases between. The CDR3 bases are TGTGCCAGCAGCCCCGGACAGTTTGGAAACACCATATATTTT. This codes for CASSPGQFGNTIYF.

This clone was seen once. The V call is TRBV7-9, the J call TRBJ2-7; weak D call: TRBD1 (6 bases). The CDR3 extends over 16 amino acids. The germline gives CDR1 SEHNR, CDR2 FQNEAQ (reference sequence). The germline V and J ends were trimmed by 0 bases and 2 bases, with 14 bases remaining between them. CDR3 sequence (DNA): TGTGCCAGCAGCTTAGCTTGGACAGAGGGGACCTACGAGCAGTACTTC. Its protein product is CASSLAWTEGTYEQYF.

The rearrangement uses TRBV6-5 and TRBJ2-1; D perhaps matches TRBD1 (7 bases). Germline V gene lookup returns CDR1 MNHEY and CDR2 SVGAGI. The germline V and J ends were trimmed by 2 bases and 8 bases, with 13 bases remaining between them. This CDR3 is 14 amino acids long. The CDR3 DNA is TGTGCCAGCAGTTACAGGGAGGACAGGTATGAGCAGTTCTTC. The encoded protein is CASSYREDRYEQFF.

The V and J genes are TRBV4-1 and TRBJ1-1; tentative D call: TRBD1 (5 bases). CDR1 and CDR2 from the germline V gene are MGHRA and YSYEKL. This CDR3 has 15 amino acids. The V and J ends lost 1 base and 6 bases respectively, with 15 bases between them. DNA for the CDR3: TGCGCCAGCAGCCAAGGGCGGGGCTCCTTCCCTGAAGCTTTCTTT. It specifies CASSQGRGSFPEAFF.

The chain joins TRBV4-2 to TRBJ1-4, with unresolved D. V dropped 4 bases and J dropped 0 bases, with 6 bases sitting between them. From germline, CDR1 is LGHNA and CDR2 YNFKEQ. CDR3 length: 14 amino acids. As DNA, the CDR3 is TGTGCCAGCAGCCTAACTTCAACTAATGAAAAACTGTTTTTT. Translating gives CASSLTSTNEKLFF.

The V call is TRBV30, the J call TRBJ1-1; D unclear. Trimming took off 4 bases at V and 5 bases at J, with 11 bases between the two ends. CDR3 length: 12 amino acids. The germline CDR1 and CDR2 sequences are GTSNPN and SVGIG (reference sequence). This chain's CDR3 is CAWTGGWTEAFF. CDR3 coding DNA: TGTGCCTGGACGGGTGGTTGGACTGAAGCTTTCTTT. Looking up the rest from reference TRBV30 and TRBJ1-1 gives the full variable domain: SQTIHQWPATLVQPVGSPLSLECTVEGTSNPNLYWYRQAAGRGLQLLFYSVGIGQISSEVPQNLSASRPQDRQFILSSKKLLLSDSGFYLCAWTGGWTEAFFGQGTRLTVV.

The chain has TRBV10-3 and TRBJ2-7; the D gene is possibly TRBD2 (7 bases). V lost 9 bases to trimming and J lost 6 bases, with 9 bases between them. The germline gives CDR1 ENHRY, CDR2 SYGVKD. The CDR3 consists of 10 residues. The DNA of the CDR3 is TGTGCCATGGGAGGGGGCGAGCAGTACTTC. Its protein is CAMGGGEQYF.

Comments on this clone: The junction departs from the called germline gene at one end, perhaps through a read error. The chain uses TRBV4-2 and TRBJ2-7, with 12 bases fitting TRBD1. CDR3 length equals 18 residues. Germline CDR1 reads LGHNA; CDR2 reads YNFKEQ. The CDR3 sequence: CASSQGAGTGGKFYEQYF. In nucleotides, the CDR3 is TGTGCCAGCAGTCAAGGTGCCGGGACAGGGGGCAAGTTCTACGAGCAGTACTTC.

V gene TRBV21-1 combines with J gene TRBJ1-5. TRBV21-1 is labeled a pseudogene. The CDR3 consists of 13 residues. Here the CDR3 reads CASSKSWSQPQHF. CDR3 nucleotides: TGTGCCAGCAGCAAATCGTGGAGTCAGCCCCAGCATTTT.

The V gene is TRBV27, the J gene TRBJ1-3, with a weak D call TRBD1 (5 bases). The V gene lost 8 bases and the J gene lost 1 base, with 12 bases spanning the gap. Germline values: CDR1 MNHEY, CDR2 SMNVEV (reference sequence). The CDR3 extends over 14 amino acids. The CDR3 reads CASDETDSGNTIYF. CDR3 nucleotide sequence: TGTGCCAGCGACGAGACAGATTCTGGAAACACCATATATTTT.

CDR3 DNA sequence: TGTGCCAGCAGAGGTCGGGACTCCAAAAACATTCAGTACTTC. This translates into CASRGRDSKNIQYF. The chain carries TRBV11-2 and TRBJ2-4; D might be TRBD2 (6 bases). Germline assignment: CDR1 SGHAT and CDR2 FQNNGV. Trimming took off 6 bases at V and 2 bases at J, with 11 bases between the two ends. This CDR3 spans 14 amino acids.

V gene TRBV11-1 combines with J gene TRBJ1-1; 7 nucleotides align to TRBD1. CDR1 is SGHAT and CDR2 is FQDESV in the germline V gene (reference sequence). CDR3 length: 14 residues. With 4 bases clipped from V and 3 bases from J, the junction kept 5 bases outside the gene matches. The CDR3 DNA sequence: TGTGCCAGCAGCTACGAGACAGGGTACACTGAAGCTTTCTTT. Translation: CASSYETGYTEAFF.

This sequence joins TRBV29-1 and TRBJ2-2; the match to TRBD1 covers 8 bases. Germline V gene lookup returns CDR1 SQVTM and CDR2 ANQGSEA. The CDR3 totals 19 residues. Trimming cost V 5 bases and J 0 bases; bases outside gene matches: 17. The CDR3 loop is CSVQQPGQDKPTNTGELFF. The CDR3 region has the DNA TGCAGCGTTCAACAACCGGGACAGGACAAGCCTACGAACACCGGGGAGCTGTTTTTT.

CDR3 sequence reads: CASSLDSYNQPQHF. The DNA for the CDR3 is TGTGCCAGCAGCTTGGACAGTTACAATCAGCCCCAGCATTTT. The chain uses TRBV11-2 and TRBJ1-5; D might be TRBD1 (6 bases). CDR3 length: 14 amino acids. V was shortened by 3 bases and J by 3 bases, with 9 bases between the two germline ends. The V gene's germline CDR1 is SGHAT and CDR2 FQNNGV.

J is TRBJ2-2 and V is TRBV5-4; perhaps TRBD2 as D (6 bases). V lost 1 base, J lost 5 bases, and 15 bases lay in between. Per the germline V gene, CDR1 is SGHNT and CDR2 is YYREEE (reference sequence). This CDR3 has 16 residues. DNA of the CDR3: TGTGCCAGCAGCTTGATGTTCTACGGGAGTACCGGGGAGCTGTTTTTT. Its translation is CASSLMFYGSTGELFF.

The rearrangement joins TRBV6-4 to TRBJ2-3; 8 bases agree with TRBD2. CDR3 length equals 13 residues. Trimming took 8 bases from V and 6 from J; bases not matched to a gene: 7. The V gene's germline CDR1 is MRHNA and CDR2 SNTAGT. CDR3 protein: CASAAGEADTQYF. CDR3 nucleotide sequence: TGTGCCAGCGCAGCGGGGGAGGCGGATACGCAGTATTTT.

CDR3 amino acids: CASSLAEGQGNSNEKLFF. The CDR3 region has the DNA TGTGCCAGCAGCTTAGCGGAGGGACAGGGGAATTCCAATGAAAAACTGTTTTTT. The chain is built from TRBV7-9 and TRBJ1-4, with TRBD1 matching over 10 bases. Looked up from germline, CDR1 is SEHNR and CDR2 is FQNEAQ (reference sequence). This CDR3 region has 18 residues. The trim removed 0 bases at V and 5 bases at J, leaving 9 bases unmatched.

The rearrangement uses TRBV27 and TRBJ1-1; D may be TRBD1 (6 bases). In germline, CDR1 is MNHEY, CDR2 SMNVEV (reference sequence). The CDR3 spans 13 residues. The V end lost 6 bases, the J end lost 7 bases, and 15 bases lay between the germline ends. The CDR3 DNA is TGTGCCAGCAGCCGACAGGTCGGGATTGAAGCTTTCTTT. Translating it yields CASSRQVGIEAFF.

This clone was seen only once. Written as DNA, the CDR3 is TGTGCCAGCAAAACAGGGTTCTACGAGCAGTACTTC. This sequence encodes CASKTGFYEQYF. The chain joins TRBV28 to TRBJ2-7, with D tentatively TRBD1 (6 bases). Trimming took off 7 bases at V and 3 bases at J, with 10 bases between the two ends. This CDR3 has 12 residues. From germline, CDR1 is MDHEN and CDR2 SYDVKM.

CDR3 nucleotides: TGTGCCAGCAGCCTCCAGGGAGGCGCCGGGGAGCTGTTTTTT. The encoded protein is CASSLQGGAGELFF. The V call is TRBV5-6, the J call TRBJ2-2; a possible D gene is TRBD2 (6 bases). V lost 4 bases and J lost 6, with 13 bases in between. Germline V lookup: CDR1 SGHDT, CDR2 YYEEEE. This CDR3 has 14 amino acids.

The gene calls are TRBV7-2 and TRBJ2-7, with 7 bases matching TRBD2. Unmatched junction bases numbered 0, after V lost 1 base and J lost 0 bases. CDR1 is SGHTA, CDR2 FQGNSA, per germline. The CDR3 consists of 14 residues. DNA of the CDR3: TGTGCCAGCAGCTTAGGGACTAGCTCCTACGAGCAGTACTTC. It is translated as CASSLGTSSYEQYF.

The V gene is TRBV7-8, the J gene TRBJ1-1; D is perhaps TRBD1 (5 bases). Germline assignment: CDR1 SGHVS and CDR2 FQNEAQ. The CDR3 runs 14 residues. The V end was cut by 0 bases, the J end by 5 bases, with 10 bases between. The CDR3 bases are TGTGCCAGCAGCTTAGCTCTGGGGCCGACTGAAGCTTTCTTT. This encodes CASSLALGPTEAFF.

The chain employs TRBV4-1 and TRBJ1-5; possible D gene TRBD1, 5 bases. Germline loops: CDR1 MGHRA, CDR2 YSYEKL. Deletions cut 0 bases from V and 5 bases from J, with 11 bases between. The CDR3 covers 15 residues. In nucleotides, the CDR3 is TGCGCCAGCAGCCAAGAAGGGGCCAGGCATCAGCCCCAGCATTTT. Translation gives CASSQEGARHQPQHF.

The V and J genes are TRBV10-3 and TRBJ1-5, with 7 bases identical to TRBD1. The length of the CDR3 is 17 residues. CDR1 and CDR2 (germline): ENHRY, SYGVKD. V gave up 2 bases and J gave up 7 bases; unmatched junction bases: 14. The CDR3 sequence is CAISEGPGQWWRQPQHF. The CDR3 DNA reads TGTGCCATCAGTGAGGGACCGGGACAGTGGTGGAGACAGCCCCAGCATTTT.

The V gene is TRBV29-1, the J gene TRBJ2-3, with D possibly TRBD2 on 6 matching bases. The CDR3 extends over 14 amino acids. Germline V gene data show CDR1 as SQVTM and CDR2 as ANQGSEA. V shed 4 bases and J shed 3 bases, with 14 bases lying between them. The CDR3 spells CSVVAVGGTDTQYF. The CDR3 nucleotides are TGCAGCGTTGTAGCGGTGGGCGGAACAGATACGCAGTATTTT.

J is TRBJ2-1 and V is TRBV10-2; D perhaps matches TRBD1 (8 bases). The germline gives CDR1 WSHSY, CDR2 SAAADI. This CDR3 contains 15 residues. Trimming cost V 2 bases and J 6 bases, with 14 bases left between them. The CDR3 DNA follows: TGCGCCAGCAGTGAGGCCCACAGGGGGGGCAATGAGCAGTTCTTC. It encodes CASSEAHRGGNEQFF.

The V and J genes are TRBV4-2 and TRBJ1-2; 12 bases map to TRBD1. This CDR3 is built from 17 residues. The germline CDR1 and CDR2 sequences are LGHNA and YNFKEQ. Trimming took 3 bases from V and 2 from J; bases not matched to a gene: 7. In nucleotides, the CDR3 is TGTGCCAGCAGCCACGCCGGGACAGGGGGCCGGAACTATGGCTACACCTTC. It encodes CASSHAGTGGRNYGYTF.

V gene TRBV4-1 combines with J gene TRBJ2-3; 8 bases are a match to TRBD1. This CDR3 has 19 amino acids. V lost 1 base, J lost 1 base, and 13 bases stayed unmatched. Germline V gene lookup returns CDR1 MGHRA and CDR2 YSYEKL. The CDR3 region is CASSQGRGLPKYGTDTQYF. DNA of the CDR3: TGCGCCAGCAGCCAAGGCAGGGGGCTTCCCAAGTATGGCACAGATACGCAGTATTTT.

This rearrangement joins TRBV4-1 to TRBJ1-4, with 10 bases identical to TRBD1. The CDR3 has 15 amino acids. V shed 4 bases and J 7 bases; nucleotides not matched to a gene: 6. CDR1 is MGHRA, CDR2 YSYEKL, per germline. The CDR3: CASSPRQGALEKLFF. CDR3 DNA sequence: TGCGCCAGCAGCCCAAGACAGGGGGCGCTTGAAAAACTGTTTTTT.